This entry describes one T cell receptor (beta chain). The sample comes from a study of cytomegalovirus exposure and HLA in healthy donors. 13 Jbeta primers and 60 Vbeta primers were used for the PCR. Sequencing was performed with immunoSEQ multiplex PCR; in TCRdb, only in-frame clones are kept and a portion is missing. The sample has approximately 50,000 clones, roughly 80% seen once. Sequenced material: PBMCs. The TCR was taken from a man under 40 in good health and CMV-seronegative.

CDR3 protein: CSASGTGYGYTF. The DNA for the CDR3 is TGCAGCGCCTCAGGGACAGGGTATGGCTACACCTTC. The J gene is TRBJ1-2, the V gene TRBV29-1, with 9 positions matching TRBD1. The CDR3 has 12 residues. After removal of 7 bases from V and 5 bases from J, the junction contained 5 bases not matched to a gene. Germline values: CDR1 SQVTM, CDR2 ANQGSEA.